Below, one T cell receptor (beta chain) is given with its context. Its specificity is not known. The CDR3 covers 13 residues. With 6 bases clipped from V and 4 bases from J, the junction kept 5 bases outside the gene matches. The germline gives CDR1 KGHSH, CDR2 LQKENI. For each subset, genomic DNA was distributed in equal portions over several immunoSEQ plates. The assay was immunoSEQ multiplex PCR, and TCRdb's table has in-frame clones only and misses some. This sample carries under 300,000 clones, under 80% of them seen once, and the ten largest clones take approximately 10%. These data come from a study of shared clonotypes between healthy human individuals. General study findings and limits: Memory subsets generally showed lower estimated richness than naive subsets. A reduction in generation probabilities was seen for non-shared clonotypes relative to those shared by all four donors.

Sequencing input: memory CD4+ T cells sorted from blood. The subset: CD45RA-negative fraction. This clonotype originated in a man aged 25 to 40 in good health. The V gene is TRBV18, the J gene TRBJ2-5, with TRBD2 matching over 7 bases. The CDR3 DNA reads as TGTGCCAGCTCCTCTGGACTAGTAGAGACCCAGTACTTC. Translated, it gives CASSSGLVETQYF.